The entry that follows covers one T cell receptor (beta chain) sequence. Using its own MiXCR run on the 5' RACE reads, TCRdb lists one record per CDR3 protein. The sample carries approximately 300,000 distinct CDR3 sequences, less than 20% recorded once. This entry comes from a study of T-cell memory formation after mild COVID-19. V lost 7 bases, J lost 2 bases, and 13 bases lay in between. The germline CDR1 and CDR2 sequences are DFQATT and SNEGSKA (reference sequence). The CDR3 is 13 residues long. Sequencing was carried out using PBMCs or a T cell subset sorted from them (not recorded which). The chain recombines TRBV20-1 with TRBJ2-3; maybe TRBD2 (5 bases). The clonotype originates from a man aged 18-30 years who had mild COVID-19 (a few samples of this study predate the infection). Cell type and time point are not known. Written as DNA, the CDR3 is TGCAGTGGTACTAGTTTATCCACAGATACGCAGTATTTT. It codes for CSGTSLSTDTQYF.